This TCR beta chain appears in the sequencing data of a study of T cells in Graves' hyperthyroidism and ophthalmopathy. Findings and limits, study-wide: Blood also showed most of the thyroid clonotypes that were expanded above 0.001.

Using RNA transcripts as the source, TCR beta CDR3 regions were amplified. RT-PCR in the first round (using the HTBI primer set) targeted the TCR CDR3. TCRdb analysed the multiplex PCR reads with MiXCR anew, one entry per CDR3 protein. The sample consists of fewer than 800,000 distinct CDR3 sequences, 16% of them appearing once. In regard to this clonotype: The antigen is not known.

The study defined stable Graves' hyperthyroidism as no ophthalmopathy progression within 18 months. The PBMCs studied were ones that came from about 10 ml fresh peripheral blood. The source material was blood. This sequence was found in a man aged 18-30 years with Graves' hyperthyroidism.

CDR3 sequence: CSFRFSGGDTGELFF. CDR3 DNA: TGCAGCTTTAGGTTTAGCGGGGGGGACACCGGGGAGCTGTTTTTT. The rearrangement joins TRBV29-1 to TRBJ2-2, with TRBD2 matching over 11 bases. Germline CDR1 and CDR2: SQVTM and ANQGSEA. This CDR3 contains 15 residues. Unmatched junction bases numbered 8, after V lost 8 bases and J lost 3 bases.